The T cell receptor (beta chain) described here comes from a study of PD-1 blockade in classical Hodgkin lymphoma. About the research overall: Intravenous nivolumab at 3 mg/kg was given to patients every 2 weeks. Findings and caveats of the study: Why repertoires differed is undefined; disease activity or prior therapy possibly contributed. Patients with an early start, nivolumab under 1 year after ASCT, were excluded.

The CDR3 loop spans 15 amino acids. Losses at the gene ends were 1 base for V and 4 bases for J; bases not matched to a gene: 3. Germline V CDR1 and CDR2: MGHRA, YSYEKL. TCRdb's copy holds only in-frame clones and misses some; the assay was immunoSEQ multiplex PCR. In the table there are some 100,000 clones, over 85% of which are singletons. All trial patients relapsed after autologous stem cell transplantation. This clone was observed once. Its target is unknown. The J gene is TRBJ2-1, the V gene TRBV4-1; 8 nucleotides align to TRBD2. The sequence was obtained from a human donor with classical Hodgkin lymphoma. The sequencing here drew on peripheral blood mononuclear cells (PBMCs), taken at baseline. CDR3 amino acids: CASSQGTSTYNEQFF. CDR3 in DNA: TGCGCCAGCAGCCAAGGGACTAGCACTTACAATGAGCAGTTCTTC.